This is a list of T cell receptor beta chains from one sample in a study of Ad26.COV2.S vaccination and SARS-CoV-2 variants. Assay: immunoSEQ multiplex PCR; the TCRdb copy retains only in-frame clones and omits some. The table records 200,000 to 300,000 clones, around 90% of them present only once. Sample: peripheral blood, taken in a trial of Ad26.COV2.S vaccine versus placebo. These receptors all come from a person between 18 and 59 years old who received the Ad26.COV2.S COVID-19 vaccine or a placebo. Both conserved end residues are part of each CDR3. D genes are given only for firm matches. Size is omitted from some rows. Given values are once, few, many or a class for expanded clones.

>-|TRBV12-5|TRBJ2-7|once
CASGQGRDSYEQYF
TGTGCTAGTGGCCAGGGACGGGATTCCTACGAGCAGTACTTC
>-|TRBV30|TRBJ1-5|-
CAWSVRGAGQPQHF
TGTGCCTGGAGTGTGAGGGGGGCTGGGCAGCCCCAGCATTTT
>TRBD2|TRBV7-2|TRBJ2-3|-
CASSFIGLAGGNTDTQYF
TGTGCCAGCAGCTTTATTGGACTAGCGGGAGGGAACACAGATACGCAGTATTTT
>TRBD2|TRBV29-1|TRBJ2-3|-
CSVVVGGDTQYF
TGCAGCGTTGTTGTGGGGGGGGATACGCAGTATTTT
>-|TRBV5-1|TRBJ1-5|-
CASKSDEHSNQPQHF
TGCGCCAGCAAATCGGACGAACATAGCAATCAGCCCCAGCATTTT
>TRBD1|TRBV4-2|TRBJ2-7|-
CASSPLLAGTELYEQYF
TGTGCCAGCAGCCCTTTGTTAGCCGGGACAGAGCTCTACGAGCAGTACTTC
>-|TRBV5-5|TRBJ2-1|-
CASSLADREWNEQFF
TGTGCCAGCAGCTTGGCGGATCGGGAGTGGAATGAGCAGTTCTTC
>TRBD1|TRBV6-1|TRBJ1-2|-
CASSEVGTGGEGYTF
TGTGCCAGCAGTGAAGTCGGGACAGGGGGCGAAGGCTACACCTTC
>-|TRBV6-5|TRBJ2-7|-
CASSRTSAFSYEQYF
TGTGCCAGCAGTCGTACTAGTGCCTTCTCCTACGAGCAGTACTTC
>TRBD2|TRBV14|TRBJ2-1|-
CASSTHLAGGPIEQFF
TGTGCCAGCAGTACCCACCTAGCGGGAGGGCCGATTGAGCAGTTCTTC
>TRBD2|TRBV29-1|TRBJ2-1|-
CSGRPGLAGGSSYNEQFF
TGCAGCGGCCGACCCGGACTAGCGGGGGGGAGCTCCTACAATGAGCAGTTCTTC
>TRBD1|TRBV5-1|TRBJ1-6|few
CASSLAGQGVRENSPLHF
TGCGCCAGCAGCTTGGCCGGACAGGGGGTTCGAGAGAATTCACCCCTCCACTTT
>-|TRBV27|TRBJ1-2|-
CASSLSWEGSYGYTF
TGTGCCAGCAGTTTATCGTGGGAAGGCTCATATGGCTACACCTTC
>-|TRBV7-6|TRBJ2-7|-
CASSLAGDEQYF
TGTGCCAGCAGCTTAGCTGGGGACGAGCAGTACTTC
>TRBD2|TRBV6-2/TRBV6-3|TRBJ2-1|once
CASSDLPSSGRAYNEQFF
TGTGCCAGCAGTGACCTACCCTCTAGCGGGAGGGCCTACAATGAGCAGTTCTTC
>-|TRBV5-1|TRBJ1-1|-
CASSLDGPRLTEAFF
TGCGCCAGCAGCTTGGATGGCCCACGGCTCACTGAAGCTTTCTTT
>-|TRBV2|TRBJ1-4|-
CASAGAGEKLFF
TGTGCCAGTGCAGGGGCGGGTGAAAAACTGTTTTTT
>TRBD1|TRBV13|TRBJ1-5|-
CASSLRDRDLMSQPQHF
TGTGCCAGCAGCCTCCGGGACAGGGACTTAATGAGCCAGCCCCAGCATTTT
>TRBD1|TRBV9|TRBJ2-7|-
CASSPGGQGYEQYF
TGTGCCAGCAGCCCCGGGGGACAGGGATACGAGCAGTACTTC
>-|TRBV6-1|TRBJ1-2|-
CASSEVWTTNYGYTF
TGTGCCAGCAGTGAAGTGTGGACAACTAACTATGGCTACACCTTC
>TRBD2|TRBV4-1|TRBJ2-1|once
CASSLGTGLALYNEQFF
TGCGCCAGCAGCCTGGGGACGGGACTAGCGCTATACAATGAGCAGTTCTTC
>-|TRBV6-5|TRBJ1-3|-
CASSIQERRDTIYF
TGTGCCAGCAGCATACAGGAGAGGCGGGACACCATATATTTT
>-|TRBV15|TRBJ1-5|-
CATSRGSYSNQPQHF
TGTGCCACCAGCAGAGGTAGTTATAGCAATCAGCCCCAGCATTTT
>-|TRBV7-2|TRBJ2-1|few
CASSLEASAHNEQFF
TGTGCCAGCAGCTTAGAGGCTAGCGCACACAATGAGCAGTTCTTC
>TRBD2|TRBV4-3|TRBJ2-2|once
CASSQDMLAGGWTGELFF
TGCGCCAGCAGCCAAGATATGCTAGCGGGAGGATGGACCGGGGAGCTGTTTTTT
>-|TRBV19|TRBJ2-3|-
CASSILRTGTDTQYF
TGTGCCAGTAGTATACTTCGGACAGGCACAGATACGCAGTATTTT
>TRBD1|TRBV6-2/TRBV6-3|TRBJ2-2|-
CASSPLRQGRTGELFF
TGTGCCAGCAGCCCACTCAGACAGGGCAGGACCGGGGAGCTGTTTTTT
>-|TRBV7-9|TRBJ2-7|-
CASSSTPKMTLLPPEQYF
TGTGCCAGCAGCTCCACTCCTAAGATGACTTTGCTCCCTCCCGAGCAGTACTTC
>TRBD1|TRBV4-1|TRBJ2-3|-
CASSPRQGRGDTQYF
TGCGCCAGCAGCCCCCGACAGGGGAGAGGAGATACGCAGTATTTT
>-|TRBV19|TRBJ2-5|-
CASSMATRKETQYF
TGTGCCAGTAGTATGGCGACTAGGAAAGAGACCCAGTACTTC
>TRBD1|TRBV6-5|TRBJ1-2|few
CASSYLRGRGYGYTF
TGTGCCAGCAGTTACTTAAGGGGGCGCGGCTATGGCTACACCTTC
>TRBD2|TRBV7-3|TRBJ2-3|-
CASSPGTSGGAGLDTQYF
TGTGCCAGCAGCCCCGGGACTAGCGGGGGGGCCGGTCTGGATACGCAGTATTTT
>-|TRBV18|TRBJ2-2|-
CASSPASPHSTGELFF
TGTGCCAGCTCACCAGCCTCGCCGCATTCAACCGGGGAGCTGTTTTTT
>-|TRBV5-5|TRBJ1-2|-
CASSFGGNYGYTF
TGTGCCAGCAGCTTTGGGGGGAACTATGGCTACACCTTC
>-|TRBV5-4|TRBJ1-2|few
CASSAPGRTNYGYTF
TGTGCCAGCAGCGCACCGGGACGGACTAACTATGGCTACACCTTC
>TRBD1|TRBV6-5|TRBJ2-5|-
CATETGDIQETQYF
TGTGCCACAGAAACAGGGGACATCCAAGAGACCCAGTACTTC
>-|TRBV27|TRBJ1-5|once
CASSPHTGKGRNNQPQHF
TGTGCCAGCAGTCCCCATACAGGGAAGGGACGAAACAATCAGCCCCAGCATTTT
>TRBD1|TRBV4-3|TRBJ2-7|few
CASSQEPQGRPSYEQYF
TGCGCCAGCAGCCAAGAGCCACAGGGGCGCCCCTCCTACGAGCAGTACTTC
>TRBD1|TRBV4-2|TRBJ1-5|-
CASSQEGTGRNQPQHF
TGTGCCAGCAGCCAAGAAGGGACAGGCCGCAATCAGCCCCAGCATTTT
>-|TRBV2|TRBJ2-5|-
CASRRMFALQETQYF
TGTGCCAGCAGGCGCATGTTTGCACTCCAAGAGACCCAGTACTTC
>TRBD1|TRBV7-3|TRBJ1-2|-
CASSPTGTGEGYTF
TGTGCCAGCAGCCCCACCGGGACAGGGGAAGGCTACACCTTC
>-|TRBV5-8|TRBJ2-4|-
CASSFGGTLAKNIQYF
TGTGCCAGCAGCTTTGGGGGTACCTTAGCCAAAAACATTCAGTACTTC